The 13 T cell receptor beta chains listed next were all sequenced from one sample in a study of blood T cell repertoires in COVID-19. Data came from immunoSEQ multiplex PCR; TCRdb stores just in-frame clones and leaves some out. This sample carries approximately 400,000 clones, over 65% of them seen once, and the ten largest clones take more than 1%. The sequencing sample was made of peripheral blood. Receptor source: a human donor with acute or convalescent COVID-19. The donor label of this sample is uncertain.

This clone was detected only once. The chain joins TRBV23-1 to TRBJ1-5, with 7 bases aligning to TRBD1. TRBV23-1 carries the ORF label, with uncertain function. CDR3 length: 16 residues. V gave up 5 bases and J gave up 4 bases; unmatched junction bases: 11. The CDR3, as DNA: TGCGCCAGCAGTTCTGAAGGGACAGCTCGAAATCAGCCCCAGCATTTT. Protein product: CASSSEGTARNQPQHF.

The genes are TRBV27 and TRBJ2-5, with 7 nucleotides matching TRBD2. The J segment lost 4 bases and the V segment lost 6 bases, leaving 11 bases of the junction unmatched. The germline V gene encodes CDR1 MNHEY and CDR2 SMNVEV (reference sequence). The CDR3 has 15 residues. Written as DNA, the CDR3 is TGTGCCAGCAGCCAAAACGGGGCGGGGGTAGAGACCCAGTACTTC. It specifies CASSQNGAGVETQYF.

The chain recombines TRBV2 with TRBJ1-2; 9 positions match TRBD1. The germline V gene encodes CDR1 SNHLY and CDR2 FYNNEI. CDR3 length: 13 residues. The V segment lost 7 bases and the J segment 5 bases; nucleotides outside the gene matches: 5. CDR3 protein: CASTSDRGYGYTF. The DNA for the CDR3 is TGTGCCAGCACCTCGGACAGGGGATATGGCTACACCTTC.

The CDR3 here is CASSLWGRSDQPQHF. Written as DNA, the CDR3 is TGTGCCAGCAGTTTATGGGGGAGGTCAGATCAGCCCCAGCATTTT. The chain recombines TRBV28 with TRBJ1-5; the D is unclear. V lost 0 bases and J lost 5, with 11 bases in between. The CDR3 extends over 15 amino acids. The germline CDR1 and CDR2 sequences are MDHEN and SYDVKM.

DNA for the CDR3: TGTGCAAGTCACGGGAAGGGAGCGGGGTACAATGAGCAGTTCTTC. Amino acids: CASHGKGAGYNEQFF. This rearrangement joins TRBV12-2 to TRBJ2-1; no check of the table's D call, TRBD2, against the DNA was made. TRBV12-2 is reported as a pseudogene. This CDR3 comprises 15 residues.

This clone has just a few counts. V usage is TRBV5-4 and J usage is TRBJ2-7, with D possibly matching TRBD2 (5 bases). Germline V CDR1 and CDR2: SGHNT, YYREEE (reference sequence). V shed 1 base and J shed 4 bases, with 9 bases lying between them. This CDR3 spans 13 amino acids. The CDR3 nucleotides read TGTGCCAGCAGCTTGTCAGGCGGGTACGAGCAGTACTTC. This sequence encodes CASSLSGGYEQYF.

The CDR3 loop is CASSLLTSWGNTIYF. The CDR3 DNA is TGTGCCAGCAGCTTGTTAACATCCTGGGGAAACACCATATATTTT. The chain is built from TRBV5-5 and TRBJ1-3, with no clear D. V was pared by 1 base and J by 4 bases, with 12 bases between. Germline V gene data show CDR1 as SGHKS and CDR2 as YYEKEE (reference sequence). The CDR3 contains 15 residues.

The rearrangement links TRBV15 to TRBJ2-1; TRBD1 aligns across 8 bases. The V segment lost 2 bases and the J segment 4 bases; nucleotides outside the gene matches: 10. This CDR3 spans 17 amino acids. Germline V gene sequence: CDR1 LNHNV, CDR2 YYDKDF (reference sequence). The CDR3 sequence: CATSRRQGNTRYNEQFF. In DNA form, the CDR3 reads TGTGCCACCAGCAGACGACAGGGGAACACAAGATACAATGAGCAGTTCTTC. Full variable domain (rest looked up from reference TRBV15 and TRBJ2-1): DAMVIQNPRYQVTQFGKPVTLSCSQTLNHNVMYWYQQKSSQAPKLLFHYYDKDFNNEADTPDNFQSRRPNTSFCFLDIRSPGLGDTAMYLCATSRRQGNTRYNEQFFGPGTRLTVL.

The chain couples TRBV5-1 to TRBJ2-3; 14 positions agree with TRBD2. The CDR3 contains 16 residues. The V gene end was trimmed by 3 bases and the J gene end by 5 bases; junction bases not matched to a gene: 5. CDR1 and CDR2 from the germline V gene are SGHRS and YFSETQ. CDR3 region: CASSWTSGGKIDTQYF. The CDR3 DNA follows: TGCGCCAGCAGCTGGACTAGCGGGGGGAAGATAGATACGCAGTATTTT.

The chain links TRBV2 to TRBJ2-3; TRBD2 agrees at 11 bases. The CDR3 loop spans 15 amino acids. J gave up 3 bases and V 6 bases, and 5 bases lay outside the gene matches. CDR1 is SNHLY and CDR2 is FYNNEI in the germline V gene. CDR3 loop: CASRDRTSGTDTQYF. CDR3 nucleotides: TGTGCCAGCAGAGATAGGACTAGCGGGACAGATACGCAGTATTTT.

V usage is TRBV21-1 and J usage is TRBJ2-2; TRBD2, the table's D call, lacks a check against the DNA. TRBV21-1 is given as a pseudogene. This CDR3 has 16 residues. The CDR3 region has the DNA TGTGCCAGCAGCAAAATCCGGGAGGGGAACACCGGGGAGCTGTTTTTT. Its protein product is CASSKIREGNTGELFF.

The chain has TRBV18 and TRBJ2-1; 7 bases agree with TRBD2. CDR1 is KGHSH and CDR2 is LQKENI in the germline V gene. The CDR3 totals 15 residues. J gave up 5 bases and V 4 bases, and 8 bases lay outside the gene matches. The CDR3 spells CASSREGLPNNEQFF. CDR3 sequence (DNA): TGTGCCAGCTCACGAGAGGGACTACCCAACAATGAGCAGTTCTTC.

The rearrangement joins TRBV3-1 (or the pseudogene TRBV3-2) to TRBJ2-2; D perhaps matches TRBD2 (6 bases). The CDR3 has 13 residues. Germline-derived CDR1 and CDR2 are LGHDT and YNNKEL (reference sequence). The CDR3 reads CGAGWRGSGELFF. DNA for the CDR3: TGTGGTGCAGGGTGGAGGGGCTCCGGGGAGCTGTTTTTT.